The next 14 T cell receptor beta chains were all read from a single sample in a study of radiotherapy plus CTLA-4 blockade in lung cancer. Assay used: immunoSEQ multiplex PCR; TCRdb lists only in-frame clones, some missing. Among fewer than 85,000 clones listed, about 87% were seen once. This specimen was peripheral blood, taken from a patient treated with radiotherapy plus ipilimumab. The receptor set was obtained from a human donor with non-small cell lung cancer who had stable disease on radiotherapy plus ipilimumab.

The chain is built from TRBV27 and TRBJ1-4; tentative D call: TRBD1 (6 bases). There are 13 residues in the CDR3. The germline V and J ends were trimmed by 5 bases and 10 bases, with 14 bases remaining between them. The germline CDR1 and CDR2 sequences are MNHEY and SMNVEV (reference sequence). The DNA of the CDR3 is TGTGCCAGCAGTCCGGGGGGCTCGGGAAAACTGTTTTTT. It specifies CASSPGGSGKLFF.

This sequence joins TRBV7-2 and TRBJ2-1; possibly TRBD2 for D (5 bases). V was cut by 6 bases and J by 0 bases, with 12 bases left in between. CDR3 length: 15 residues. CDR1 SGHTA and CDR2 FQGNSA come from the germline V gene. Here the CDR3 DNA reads TGTGCCAGCAGTATAGCGCTCAGCTCCTACAATGAGCAGTTCTTC. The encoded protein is CASSIALSSYNEQFF.

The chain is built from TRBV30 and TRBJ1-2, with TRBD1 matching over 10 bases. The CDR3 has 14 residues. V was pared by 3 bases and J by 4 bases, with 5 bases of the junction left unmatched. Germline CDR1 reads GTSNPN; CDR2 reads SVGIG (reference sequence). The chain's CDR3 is CAWRDRGNFYGYTF. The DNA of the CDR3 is TGTGCCTGGAGGGACAGGGGGAATTTCTATGGCTACACCTTC.

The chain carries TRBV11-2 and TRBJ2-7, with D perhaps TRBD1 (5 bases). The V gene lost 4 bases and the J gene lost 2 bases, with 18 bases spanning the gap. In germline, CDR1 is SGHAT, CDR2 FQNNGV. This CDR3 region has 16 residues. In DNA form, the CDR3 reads TGTGCCAGCAGCTCGTCGGACCTGTTGGGGCCCTACGAGCAGTACTTC. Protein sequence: CASSSSDLLGPYEQYF.

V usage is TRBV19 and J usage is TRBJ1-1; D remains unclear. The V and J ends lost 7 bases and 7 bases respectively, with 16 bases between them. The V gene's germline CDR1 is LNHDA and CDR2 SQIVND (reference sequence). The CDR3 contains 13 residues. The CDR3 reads CASTSSPGNEAFF. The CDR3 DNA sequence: TGTGCCAGTACCTCCTCGCCCGGAAATGAAGCTTTCTTT.

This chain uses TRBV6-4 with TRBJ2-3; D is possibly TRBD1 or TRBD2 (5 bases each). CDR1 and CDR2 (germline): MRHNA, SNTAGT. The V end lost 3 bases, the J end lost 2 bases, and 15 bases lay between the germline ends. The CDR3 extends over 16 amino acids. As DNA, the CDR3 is TGTGCCAGCAGTGAAATTGGACTGGGGACCACAGATACGCAGTATTTT. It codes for CASSEIGLGTTDTQYF.

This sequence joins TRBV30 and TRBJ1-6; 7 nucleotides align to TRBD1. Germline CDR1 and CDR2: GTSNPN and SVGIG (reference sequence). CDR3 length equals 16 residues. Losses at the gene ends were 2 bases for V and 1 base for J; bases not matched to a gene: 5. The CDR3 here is CAWSPGGASYNSPLHF. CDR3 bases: TGTGCCTGGAGTCCAGGGGGAGCATCCTATAATTCACCCCTCCACTTT.

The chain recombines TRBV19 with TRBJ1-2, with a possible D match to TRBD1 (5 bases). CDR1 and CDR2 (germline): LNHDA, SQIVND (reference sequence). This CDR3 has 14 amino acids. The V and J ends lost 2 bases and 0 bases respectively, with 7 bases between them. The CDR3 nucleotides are TGTGCCAGTAGTATAAGGGGAGCTAACTATGGCTACACCTTC. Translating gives CASSIRGANYGYTF.

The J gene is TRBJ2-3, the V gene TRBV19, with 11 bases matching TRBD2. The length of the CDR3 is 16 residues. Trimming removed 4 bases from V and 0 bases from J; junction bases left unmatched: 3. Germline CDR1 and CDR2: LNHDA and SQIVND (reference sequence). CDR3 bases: TGTGCCAGTAGTACCCGACTAGCGGGAAGCACAGATACGCAGTATTTT. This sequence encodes CASSTRLAGSTDTQYF.

The CDR3 DNA reads TGTGCCAGCAGCCCCAGGGTATCCACTGAAGCTTTCTTT. The encoded protein is CASSPRVSTEAFF. The chain uses TRBV2 and TRBJ1-1; D possibly corresponds to TRBD1 (5 bases). CDR1 is SNHLY and CDR2 is FYNNEI in the germline V gene. The CDR3 has 13 amino acids. With 6 bases removed from V and 4 bases from J, the gap between germline ends came to 12 bases.

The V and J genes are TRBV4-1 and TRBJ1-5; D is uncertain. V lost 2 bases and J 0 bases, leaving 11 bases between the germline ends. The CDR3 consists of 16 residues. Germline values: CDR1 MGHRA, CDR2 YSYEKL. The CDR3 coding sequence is TGCGCCAGCAGCCAACTAGACACTGATAGCAATCAGCCCCAGCATTTT. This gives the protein CASSQLDTDSNQPQHF.

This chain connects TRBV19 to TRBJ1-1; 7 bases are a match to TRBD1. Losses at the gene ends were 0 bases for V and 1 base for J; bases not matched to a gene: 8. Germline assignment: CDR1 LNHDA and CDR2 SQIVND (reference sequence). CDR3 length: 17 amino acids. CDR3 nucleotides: TGTGCCAGTAGTATAGATAGAGGGGGCCTTGGGAACACTGAAGCTTTCTTT. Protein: CASSIDRGGLGNTEAFF.

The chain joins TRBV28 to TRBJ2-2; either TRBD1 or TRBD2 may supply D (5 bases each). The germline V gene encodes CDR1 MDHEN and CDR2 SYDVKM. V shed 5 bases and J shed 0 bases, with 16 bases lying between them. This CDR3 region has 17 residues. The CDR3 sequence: CASSVLGTGANTGELFF. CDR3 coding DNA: TGTGCCAGCAGTGTTCTTGGGACCGGGGCGAACACCGGGGAGCTGTTTTTT.

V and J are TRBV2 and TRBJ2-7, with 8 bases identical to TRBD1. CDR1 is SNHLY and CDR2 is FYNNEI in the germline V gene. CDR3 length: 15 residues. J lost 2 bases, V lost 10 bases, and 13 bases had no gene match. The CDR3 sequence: CATFDEDRGAYEQYF. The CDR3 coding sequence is TGTGCCACCTTCGACGAAGACAGGGGAGCCTACGAGCAGTACTTC.